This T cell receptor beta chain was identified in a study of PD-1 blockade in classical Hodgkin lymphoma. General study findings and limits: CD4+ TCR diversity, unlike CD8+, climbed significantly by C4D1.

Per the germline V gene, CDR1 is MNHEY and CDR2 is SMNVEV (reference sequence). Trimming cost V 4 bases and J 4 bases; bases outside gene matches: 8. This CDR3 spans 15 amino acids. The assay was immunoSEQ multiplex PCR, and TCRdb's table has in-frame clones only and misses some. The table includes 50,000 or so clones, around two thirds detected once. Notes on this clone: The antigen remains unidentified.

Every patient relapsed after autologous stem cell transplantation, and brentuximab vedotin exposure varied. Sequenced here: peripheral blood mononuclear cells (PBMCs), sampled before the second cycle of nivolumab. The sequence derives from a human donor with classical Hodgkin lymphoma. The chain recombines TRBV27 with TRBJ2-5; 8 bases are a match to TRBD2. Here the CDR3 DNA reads TGTGCCAGCAGTTCGGCAGGGCTAGCGGGAGAGACCCAGTACTTC. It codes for CASSSAGLAGETQYF.